This T cell receptor beta chain was recorded in a study of shared clonotypes between healthy human individuals. The protocol was immunoSEQ multiplex PCR, while the TCRdb copy is restricted to in-frame clones and leaves out a portion. The top ten clones hold roughly 0.29% of a sample with 630,000 or so clones, roughly 98% of them seen once. With regard to this clone: The junction departs from germline at one end; a sequencing error may be responsible.

Germline V CDR1 and CDR2: LGHNA, YSLEER. This CDR3 region has 14 residues. The naive CD8 fraction comprised CD45RO-negative cells positively selected for CCR7 and excluded terminally differentiated effector memory CD45RA+ cells. Sequenced sample: naive CD8+ T cells sorted from blood. The rearrangement uses TRBV4-3 and TRBJ2-2; a possible D gene is TRBD1 (5 bases). This sequence originates from a man aged 25 to 40 in good health. CDR3 in DNA: TGCGCCAGCAGCCTATACAGGAACGCCGGGGAGCTGTTTTTT. Translated, it gives CASSLYRNAGELFF.